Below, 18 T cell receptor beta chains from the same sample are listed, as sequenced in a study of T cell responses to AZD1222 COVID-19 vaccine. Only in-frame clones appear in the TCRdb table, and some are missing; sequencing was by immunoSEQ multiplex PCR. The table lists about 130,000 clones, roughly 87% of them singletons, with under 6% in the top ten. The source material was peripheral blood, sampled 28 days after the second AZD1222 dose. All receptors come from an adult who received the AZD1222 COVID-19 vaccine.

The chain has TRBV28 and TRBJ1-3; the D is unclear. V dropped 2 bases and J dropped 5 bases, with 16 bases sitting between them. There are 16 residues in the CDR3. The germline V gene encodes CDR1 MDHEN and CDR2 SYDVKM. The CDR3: CASSLPPDLRRNTIYF. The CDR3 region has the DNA TGTGCCAGCAGTTTACCCCCTGACCTTAGGAGAAACACCATATATTTT. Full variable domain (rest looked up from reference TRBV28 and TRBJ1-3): DVKVTQSSRYLVKRTGEKVFLECVQDMDHENMFWYRQDPGLGLRLIYFSYDVKMKEKGDIPEGYSVSREKKERFSLILESASTNQTSMYLCASSLPPDLRRNTIYFGEGSWLTVV.

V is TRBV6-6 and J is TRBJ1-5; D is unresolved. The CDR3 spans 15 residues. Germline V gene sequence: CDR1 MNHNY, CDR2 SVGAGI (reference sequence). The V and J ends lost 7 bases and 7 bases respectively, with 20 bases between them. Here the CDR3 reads CASTSGRGFEQPQHF. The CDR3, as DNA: TGTGCCAGCACCTCAGGTCGCGGGTTCGAACAGCCCCAGCATTTT.

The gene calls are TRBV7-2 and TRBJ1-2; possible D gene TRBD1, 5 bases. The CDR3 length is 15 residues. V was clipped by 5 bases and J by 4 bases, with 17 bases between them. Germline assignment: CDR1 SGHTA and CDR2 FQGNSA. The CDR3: CASSGPGRTVYGYTF. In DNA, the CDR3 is TGTGCCAGCAGCGGCCCAGGGCGGACCGTCTATGGCTACACCTTC.

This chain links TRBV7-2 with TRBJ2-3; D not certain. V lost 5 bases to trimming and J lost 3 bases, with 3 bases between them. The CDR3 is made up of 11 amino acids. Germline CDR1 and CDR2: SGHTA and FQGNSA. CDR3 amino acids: CASSQTDTQYF. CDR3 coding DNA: TGTGCCAGCAGCCAAACAGATACGCAGTATTTT.

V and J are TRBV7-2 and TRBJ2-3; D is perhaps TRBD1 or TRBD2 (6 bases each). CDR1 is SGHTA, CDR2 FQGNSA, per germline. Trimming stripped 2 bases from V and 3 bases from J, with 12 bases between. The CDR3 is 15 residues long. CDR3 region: CASSLPGAVTDTQYF. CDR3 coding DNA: TGTGCCAGCAGCTTACCGGGGGCGGTAACAGATACGCAGTATTTT.

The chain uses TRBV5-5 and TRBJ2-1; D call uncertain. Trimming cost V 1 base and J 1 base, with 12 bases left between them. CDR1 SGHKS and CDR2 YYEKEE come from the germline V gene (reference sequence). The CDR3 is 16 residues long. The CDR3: CASSLYPGESYNEQFF. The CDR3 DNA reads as TGTGCCAGCAGCTTGTATCCGGGTGAGTCCTACAATGAGCAGTTCTTC.

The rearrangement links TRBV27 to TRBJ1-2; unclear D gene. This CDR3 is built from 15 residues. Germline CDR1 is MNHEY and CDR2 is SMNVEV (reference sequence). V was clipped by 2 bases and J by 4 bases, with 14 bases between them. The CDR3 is CASSLEGLGFYGYTF. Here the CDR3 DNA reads TGTGCCAGCAGTTTAGAAGGGCTGGGTTTCTATGGCTACACCTTC.

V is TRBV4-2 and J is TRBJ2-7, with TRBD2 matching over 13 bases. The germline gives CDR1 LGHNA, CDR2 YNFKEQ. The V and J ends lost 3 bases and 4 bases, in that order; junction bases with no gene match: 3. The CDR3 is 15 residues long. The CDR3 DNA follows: TGTGCCAGCAGCCAGGGGACTAGCGGGGATTACGAGCAGTACTTC. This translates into CASSQGTSGDYEQYF.

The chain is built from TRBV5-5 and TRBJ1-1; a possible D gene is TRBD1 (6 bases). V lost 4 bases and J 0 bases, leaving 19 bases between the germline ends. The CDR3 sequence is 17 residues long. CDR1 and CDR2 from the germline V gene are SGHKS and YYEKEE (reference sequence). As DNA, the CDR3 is TGTGCCAGCAGCACAATATTGGACAGTAGTATGAACACTGAAGCTTTCTTT. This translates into CASSTILDSSMNTEAFF.

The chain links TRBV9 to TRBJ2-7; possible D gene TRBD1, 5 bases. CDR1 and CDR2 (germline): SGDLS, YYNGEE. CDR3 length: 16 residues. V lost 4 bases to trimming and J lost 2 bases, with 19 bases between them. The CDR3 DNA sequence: TGTGCCAGCAGCCCCGAACTGGGGCGCGGTACCTACGAGCAGTACTTC. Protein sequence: CASSPELGRGTYEQYF.

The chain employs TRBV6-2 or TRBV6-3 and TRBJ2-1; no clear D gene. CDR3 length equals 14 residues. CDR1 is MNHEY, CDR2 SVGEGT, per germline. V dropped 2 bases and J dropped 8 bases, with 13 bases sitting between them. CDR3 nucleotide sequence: TGTGCCAGCAGTTACACGCGTTGGGCGGATGAGCAGTTCTTC. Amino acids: CASSYTRWADEQFF.

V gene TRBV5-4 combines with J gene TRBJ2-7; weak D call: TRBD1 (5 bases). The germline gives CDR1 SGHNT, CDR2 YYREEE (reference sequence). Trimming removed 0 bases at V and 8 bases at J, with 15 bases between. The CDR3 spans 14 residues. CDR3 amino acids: CASSLGQPQSKQYF. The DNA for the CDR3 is TGTGCCAGCAGCTTGGGACAGCCTCAAAGTAAGCAGTACTTC.

CDR3 in amino acids: CASRLTGATNEKLFF. In DNA form, the CDR3 reads TGTGCCAGCAGACTCACGGGGGCAACTAATGAAAAACTGTTTTTT. The V call is TRBV28, the J call TRBJ1-4; a weak D match, TRBD1 (5 bases). The germline V gene encodes CDR1 MDHEN and CDR2 SYDVKM. V was pared by 6 bases and J by 0 bases, with 11 bases between. The CDR3 covers 15 residues.

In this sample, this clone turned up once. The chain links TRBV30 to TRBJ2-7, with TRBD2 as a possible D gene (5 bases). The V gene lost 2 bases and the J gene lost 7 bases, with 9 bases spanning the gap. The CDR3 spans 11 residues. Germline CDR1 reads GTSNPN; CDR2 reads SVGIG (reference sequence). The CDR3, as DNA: TGTGCCTGGAGTACGGGGTGGGAGCAGTACTTC. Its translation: CAWSTGWEQYF.

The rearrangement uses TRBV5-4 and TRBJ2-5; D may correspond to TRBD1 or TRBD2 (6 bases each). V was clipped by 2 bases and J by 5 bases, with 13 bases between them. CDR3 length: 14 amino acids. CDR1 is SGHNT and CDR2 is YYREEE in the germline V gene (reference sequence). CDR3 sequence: CASSFKGGGETQYF. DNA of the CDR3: TGTGCCAGCAGCTTCAAGGGGGGCGGTGAGACCCAGTACTTC.

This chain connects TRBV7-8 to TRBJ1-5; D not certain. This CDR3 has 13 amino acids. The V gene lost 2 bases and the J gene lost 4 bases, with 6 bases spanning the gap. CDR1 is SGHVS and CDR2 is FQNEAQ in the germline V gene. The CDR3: CASSLTMNQPQHF. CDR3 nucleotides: TGTGCCAGCAGCTTAACTATGAATCAGCCCCAGCATTTT.

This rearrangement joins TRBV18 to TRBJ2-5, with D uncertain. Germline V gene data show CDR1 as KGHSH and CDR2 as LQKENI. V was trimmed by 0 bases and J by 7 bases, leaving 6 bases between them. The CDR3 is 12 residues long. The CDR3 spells CASSPPERTQYF. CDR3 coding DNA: TGTGCCAGCTCACCACCAGAGAGGACCCAGTACTTC.

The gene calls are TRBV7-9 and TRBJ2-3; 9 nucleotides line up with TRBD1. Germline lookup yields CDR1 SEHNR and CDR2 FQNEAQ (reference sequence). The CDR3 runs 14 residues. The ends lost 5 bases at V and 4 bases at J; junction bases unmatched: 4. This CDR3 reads CASSLTGGPDTQYF. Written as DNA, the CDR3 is TGTGCCAGCAGCCTCACAGGGGGCCCAGATACGCAGTATTTT.